Each of the 22 T cell receptor beta chains below was sequenced from the same sample in a study of technical replicates of blood from a handful of donors. The data were produced by immunoSEQ multiplex PCR, yet TCRdb's version contains in-frame clones alone and is incomplete. The repertoire holds 55,000 to 75,000 clones, with 91% as singletons. Sequencing input: PBMCs. Receptor source: a human donor in good health. Some clones in this sample may be carry-over from other donors' samples.

Written as DNA, the CDR3 is TGTGCCAGCAGTTACTTTACAGGGGCCTCCTACGAGCAGTACTTC. Encoded protein: CASSYFTGASYEQYF. The chain links TRBV6-5 to TRBJ2-7, with 7 bases matching TRBD1. Germline V lookup: CDR1 MNHEY, CDR2 SVGAGI. The CDR3 totals 15 residues. Losses at the gene ends were 1 base for V and 0 bases for J; bases not matched to a gene: 3.

V is TRBV5-4 and J is TRBJ1-2; D is undetermined. Germline V gene sequence: CDR1 SGHNT, CDR2 YYREEE (reference sequence). This CDR3 contains 14 residues. The germline V and J ends were trimmed by 0 bases and 6 bases, with 12 bases remaining between them. For the CDR3, the DNA is TGTGCCAGCAGCTTGGTTCTGGGGAGGGATGGCTACACCTTC. It specifies CASSLVLGRDGYTF.

This sequence joins TRBV6-5 and TRBJ1-5, with 9 bases matching TRBD1. The CDR3 sequence is 14 residues long. V lost 6 bases and J lost 7; bases outside the gene matches: 7. Germline lookup yields CDR1 MNHEY and CDR2 SVGAGI. The DNA for the CDR3 is TGTGCCAGCAGCCTTACAGGGGGCGGGCAGCCCCAGCATTTT. Amino acid sequence: CASSLTGGGQPQHF.

The J gene is TRBJ2-2, the V gene TRBV10-3; D is unresolved. The CDR3 extends over 15 amino acids. Looked up from germline, CDR1 is ENHRY and CDR2 is SYGVKD. V was cut by 0 bases and J by 2 bases, with 7 bases left in between. This chain's CDR3 is CAISESPTNTGELFF. The CDR3 nucleotides read TGTGCCATCAGTGAGTCCCCTACCAACACCGGGGAGCTGTTTTTT.

The gene calls are TRBV4-2 and TRBJ1-2; D gene uncertain. The CDR3 has 14 amino acids. The germline V and J ends were trimmed by 0 bases and 4 bases, with 9 bases remaining between them. Germline V lookup: CDR1 LGHNA, CDR2 YNFKEQ. CDR3 amino acids: CASSQEGRFYGYTF. The DNA for the CDR3 is TGTGCCAGCAGCCAAGAGGGCCGGTTCTATGGCTACACCTTC.

A few counts support this clone. The V gene is TRBV4-3, the J gene TRBJ2-1; a weak D match, TRBD2 (6 bases). V shed 0 bases and J shed 14 bases, with 17 bases lying between them. Germline-derived CDR1 and CDR2 are LGHNA and YSLEER. The CDR3 has 14 amino acids. The CDR3 spells CASSQDWTSGVEFF. The CDR3 bases are TGCGCCAGCAGCCAAGACTGGACATCGGGGGTGGAGTTCTTC.

This clone was counted a single time. The CDR3 loop reads CASSLDFFYEQYF. The CDR3 nucleotides read TGTGCCAGCAGCCTTGACTTTTTTTACGAGCAGTACTTC. V and J are TRBV7-2 and TRBJ2-7; D remains unclear. With 5 bases removed from V and 4 bases from J, the gap between germline ends came to 12 bases. The CDR3 has 13 amino acids. From germline, CDR1 is SGHTA and CDR2 FQGNSA. The variable domain in full, completed from reference TRBV7-2 and TRBJ2-7, reads GAGVSQSPSNKVTEKGKDVELRCDPISGHTALYWYRQSLGQGLEFLIYFQGNSAPDKSGLPSDRFSAERTGGSVSTLTIQRTQQEDSAVYLCASSLDFFYEQYFGPGTRLTVT.

This rearrangement joins TRBV2 to TRBJ2-4; 14 bases match TRBD2. Germline loops: CDR1 SNHLY, CDR2 FYNNEI. After removal of 6 bases from V and 2 bases from J, the junction contained 15 bases not matched to a gene. The CDR3 is 20 residues long. CDR3 in DNA: TGTGCCAGCAGCCCCACCGCGGGGACTAGCGGGAGTATAACCAAAAACATTCAGTACTTC. This translates into CASSPTAGTSGSITKNIQYF.

This rearrangement joins TRBV5-1 to TRBJ2-5; TRBD1 matches 7 bases. The CDR3 totals 14 residues. Trimming cost V 4 bases and J 2 bases; bases outside gene matches: 5. CDR1 and CDR2 (germline): SGHRS, YFSETQ. DNA of the CDR3: TGCGCCAGCAGCCCCCGGGACAGTCAAGAGACCCAGTACTTC. Its protein product is CASSPRDSQETQYF.

The CDR3 here is CASSPNTAMNTEAFF. DNA for the CDR3: TGTGCCAGCTCACCAAATACAGCTATGAACACTGAAGCTTTCTTT. V gene TRBV18 combines with J gene TRBJ1-1; unclear D gene. The CDR3 runs to 15 residues. Trimming pared 2 bases from V and 0 bases from J, leaving 10 bases between. Germline V lookup: CDR1 KGHSH, CDR2 LQKENI.

The gene calls are TRBV5-1 and TRBJ2-3; D gene uncertain. V was trimmed by 6 bases and J by 1 base, leaving 12 bases between them. CDR1 is SGHRS and CDR2 is YFSETQ in the germline V gene. The CDR3 runs 14 residues. The CDR3 here is CASNPLAGTDTQYF. The CDR3 bases are TGCGCCAGCAACCCTTTAGCCGGCACAGATACGCAGTATTTT.

V usage is TRBV4-2 and J usage is TRBJ1-4, with D perhaps matching TRBD1 (6 bases). Germline CDR1 LGHNA, CDR2 YNFKEQ. V dropped 2 bases and J dropped 0 bases, with 7 bases sitting between them. This CDR3 is 15 amino acids long. For the CDR3, the DNA is TGTGCCAGCAGCCAATACAGGGCAACTAATGAAAAACTGTTTTTT. Amino acids: CASSQYRATNEKLFF.

With regard to this clone: The junction differs from germline at one of its ends, possibly a read error. The CDR3 reads CSARGVNEQFF. The CDR3 nucleotides are TGCAGTGCGAGAGGAGTCAATGAGCAGTTCTTC. V usage is TRBV20-1 and J usage is TRBJ2-1; no definite D call. The CDR3 has 11 amino acids. Germline lookup yields CDR1 DFQATT and CDR2 SNEGSKA (reference sequence).

The J gene is TRBJ1-6, the V gene TRBV30; D might be TRBD1 (6 bases). This CDR3 contains 16 residues. Trimming removed 1 base from V and 0 bases from J, with 10 bases in between. The germline V gene has CDR1 GTSNPN and CDR2 SVGIG (reference sequence). The CDR3 region has the DNA TGTGCCTGGAGTGAGGGGGAACCCTCCTATAATTCACCCCTCCACTTT. It codes for CAWSEGEPSYNSPLHF. The full variable domain, in which reference TRBV30 and TRBJ1-6 provide the parts outside the CDR3, is SQTIHQWPATLVQPVGSPLSLECTVEGTSNPNLYWYRQAAGRGLQLLFYSVGIGQISSEVPQNLSASRPQDRQFILSSKKLLLSDSGFYLCAWSEGEPSYNSPLHFGNGTRLTVT.

The chain combines TRBV4-2 with TRBJ2-1; maybe TRBD2 (5 bases). V gave up 1 base and J gave up 4 bases, with 11 bases separating them. Looked up from germline, CDR1 is LGHNA and CDR2 is YNFKEQ. This CDR3 is built from 15 residues. The CDR3 nucleotides are TGTGCCAGCAGCCAAGGCTCCGGGGAATACAATGAGCAGTTCTTC. Translating gives CASSQGSGEYNEQFF.

The rearrangement uses TRBV30 and TRBJ2-2, with a possible D match to TRBD1 (6 bases). CDR3 length equals 15 residues. The germline V gene encodes CDR1 GTSNPN and CDR2 SVGIG (reference sequence). The V end lost 4 bases, the J end lost 0 bases, and 12 bases lay between the germline ends. The DNA of the CDR3 is TGTGCCTGGACCCTCGGGACAACGAACACCGGGGAGCTGTTTTTT. Protein sequence: CAWTLGTTNTGELFF.

The chain links TRBV4-1 to TRBJ2-7, with 8 bases matching TRBD1. V lost 2 bases to trimming and J lost 2 bases; unmatched junction nucleotides: 5. The CDR3 loop spans 15 amino acids. CDR1 and CDR2 (germline): MGHRA, YSYEKL. The CDR3 DNA reads as TGCGCCAGCAGCCAATCGACAGGGGTTGCCTACGAGCAGTACTTC. Protein product: CASSQSTGVAYEQYF.

The chain uses TRBV4-1 and TRBJ1-6, with D possibly being TRBD1 (6 bases). The germline V gene encodes CDR1 MGHRA and CDR2 YSYEKL. V lost 3 bases, J lost 9 bases, and 12 bases lay in between. CDR3 length equals 14 residues. The CDR3 DNA follows: TGCGCCAGCAGCCAGACGGGGGGCGGTTCACCCCTCCACTTT. This gives the protein CASSQTGGGSPLHF.

The chain couples TRBV19 to TRBJ1-1, with a weak D call TRBD1 (6 bases). Germline lookup yields CDR1 LNHDA and CDR2 SQIVND (reference sequence). The V end was cut by 1 base, the J end by 9 bases, with 15 bases between. This CDR3 spans 14 amino acids. The CDR3 spells CASSIGGWGGQAFF. In DNA form, the CDR3 reads TGTGCCAGTAGTATAGGAGGATGGGGGGGGCAAGCTTTCTTT.

The chain has TRBV2 and TRBJ1-1; 7 bases align to TRBD1. Per germline, CDR1 SNHLY and CDR2 FYNNEI. This CDR3 contains 13 residues. V trimming: 6 bases; J trimming: 1 base; junction bases outside the gene matches: 2. The CDR3 protein is CASRRQGNTEAFF. In DNA, the CDR3 is TGTGCCAGCAGAAGACAGGGGAACACTGAAGCTTTCTTT.

The genes are TRBV30 and TRBJ2-1; tentatively, D is TRBD1 (5 bases). V was pared by 5 bases and J by 9 bases, with 17 bases between. The germline gives CDR1 GTSNPN, CDR2 SVGIG (reference sequence). The CDR3 spans 13 residues. CDR3 sequence: CAWGARAVGEQFF. CDR3 DNA: TGTGCCTGGGGGGCCCGGGCGGTAGGTGAGCAGTTCTTC.

This clone was seen more than once but under ten times. The CDR3 loop reads CASSLAPGQGAGTEAFF. The CDR3 region has the DNA TGTGCCAGCAGCTTAGCCCCCGGACAGGGAGCCGGCACTGAAGCTTTCTTT. The rearrangement links TRBV7-2 to TRBJ1-1; 8 nucleotides match TRBD1. Germline lookup yields CDR1 SGHTA and CDR2 FQGNSA. The CDR3 loop spans 17 amino acids. V lost 0 bases, J lost 4 bases, and 10 bases stayed unmatched. The full variable domain, with the rest looked up from reference TRBV7-2 and TRBJ1-1, is GAGVSQSPSNKVTEKGKDVELRCDPISGHTALYWYRQSLGQGLEFLIYFQGNSAPDKSGLPSDRFSAERTGGSVSTLTIQRTQQEDSAVYLCASSLAPGQGAGTEAFFGQGTRLTVV.